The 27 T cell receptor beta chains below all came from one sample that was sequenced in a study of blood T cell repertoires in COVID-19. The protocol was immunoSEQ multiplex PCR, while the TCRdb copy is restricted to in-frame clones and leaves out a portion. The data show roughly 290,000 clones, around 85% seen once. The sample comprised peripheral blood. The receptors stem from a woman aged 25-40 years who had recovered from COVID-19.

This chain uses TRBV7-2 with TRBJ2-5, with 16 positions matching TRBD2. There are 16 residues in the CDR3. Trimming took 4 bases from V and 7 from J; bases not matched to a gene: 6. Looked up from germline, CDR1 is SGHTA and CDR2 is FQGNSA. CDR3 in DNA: TGTGCCAGCAGCTCCGGGACTAGCGGGAGGGGGAGGACCCAGTACTTC. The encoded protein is CASSSGTSGRGRTQYF.

DNA of the CDR3: TGTGCCAGCAGTTACCGCGGGTACGGGGAGCTGTTTTTT. Translating gives CASSYRGYGELFF. This sequence joins TRBV6-5 and TRBJ2-2, with D possibly being TRBD2 (5 bases). With 2 bases removed from V and 7 bases from J, the gap between germline ends came to 8 bases. Per germline, CDR1 MNHEY and CDR2 SVGAGI. The CDR3 consists of 13 residues.

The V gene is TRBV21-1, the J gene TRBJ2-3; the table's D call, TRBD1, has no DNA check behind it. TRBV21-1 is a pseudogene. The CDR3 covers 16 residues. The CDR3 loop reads CASSKVGTRAEDTQYF. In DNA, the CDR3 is TGTGCCAGCAGCAAAGTAGGTACCAGGGCCGAGGATACGCAGTATTTT.

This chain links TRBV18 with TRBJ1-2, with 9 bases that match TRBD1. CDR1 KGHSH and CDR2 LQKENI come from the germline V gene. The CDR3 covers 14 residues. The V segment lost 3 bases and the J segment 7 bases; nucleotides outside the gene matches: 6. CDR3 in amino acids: CASSPMDRGPGYTF. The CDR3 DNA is TGTGCCAGCTCACCTATGGACAGGGGTCCTGGCTACACCTTC.

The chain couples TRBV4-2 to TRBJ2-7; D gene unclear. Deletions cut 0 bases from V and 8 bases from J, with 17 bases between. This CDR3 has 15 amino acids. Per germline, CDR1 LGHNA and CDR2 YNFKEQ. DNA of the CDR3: TGTGCCAGCAGCCAAGAGCCCGGGTCGTCTACTAAGCAGTACTTC. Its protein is CASSQEPGSSTKQYF.

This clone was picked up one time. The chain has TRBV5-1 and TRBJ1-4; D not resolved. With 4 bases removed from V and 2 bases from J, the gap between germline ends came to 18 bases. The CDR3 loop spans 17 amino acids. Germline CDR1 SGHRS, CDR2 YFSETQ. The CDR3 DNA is TGCGCCAGCAGCGACGACCGGGTACTTTCGACTAATGAAAAACTGTTTTTT. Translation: CASSDDRVLSTNEKLFF.

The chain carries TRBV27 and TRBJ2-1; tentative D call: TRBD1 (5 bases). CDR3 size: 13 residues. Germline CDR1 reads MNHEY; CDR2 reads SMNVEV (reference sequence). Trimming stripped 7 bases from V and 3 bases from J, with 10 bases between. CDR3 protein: CASKVRGYNEQFF. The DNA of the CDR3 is TGTGCCAGCAAGGTTAGGGGCTACAATGAGCAGTTCTTC.

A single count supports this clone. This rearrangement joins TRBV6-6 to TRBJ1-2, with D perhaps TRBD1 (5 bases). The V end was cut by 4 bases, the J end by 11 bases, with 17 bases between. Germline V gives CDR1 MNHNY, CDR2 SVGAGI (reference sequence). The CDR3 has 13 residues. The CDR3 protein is CASSSRRDGAYTF. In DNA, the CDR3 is TGTGCCAGCAGTTCGCGGCGGGACGGTGCTTACACCTTC.

CDR3 sequence reads: CASSHQTSGSRIGELFF. The CDR3 nucleotides read TGTGCCAGCAGCCACCAGACTAGCGGGAGTCGGATCGGGGAGCTGTTTTTT. This sequence joins TRBV13 and TRBJ2-2; TRBD2 aligns across 12 bases. This CDR3 has 17 residues. Trimming took 5 bases from V and 7 from J; bases not matched to a gene: 11. Germline V gene data show CDR1 as PRHDT and CDR2 as FYEKMQ (reference sequence).

As DNA, the CDR3 is TGTGCCAGCACCCGATGGACAGGGCCCTATGGCTACACCTTC. Translating gives CASTRWTGPYGYTF. The J gene is TRBJ1-2, the V gene TRBV6-5, with TRBD1 matching 8 bases. The CDR3 runs 14 residues. The V gene end was trimmed by 7 bases and the J gene end by 4 bases; junction bases not matched to a gene: 8. Per the germline V gene, CDR1 is MNHEY and CDR2 is SVGAGI.

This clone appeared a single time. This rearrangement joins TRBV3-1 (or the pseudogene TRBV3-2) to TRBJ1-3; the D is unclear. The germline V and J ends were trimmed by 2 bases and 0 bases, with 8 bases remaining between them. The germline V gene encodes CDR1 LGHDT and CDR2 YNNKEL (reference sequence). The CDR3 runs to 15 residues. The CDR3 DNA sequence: TGTGCCAGCAGCCAAATGTCAATCTCTGGAAACACCATATATTTT. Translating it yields CASSQMSISGNTIYF.

The CDR3 DNA is TGTGCCAGCAGCCCTGAGGAAAAGGATAATGAAGCTTTCTTT. Its translation: CASSPEEKDNEAFF. The chain has TRBV21-1 and TRBJ1-1. TRBV21-1 counts as a pseudogene. The CDR3 runs to 14 residues.

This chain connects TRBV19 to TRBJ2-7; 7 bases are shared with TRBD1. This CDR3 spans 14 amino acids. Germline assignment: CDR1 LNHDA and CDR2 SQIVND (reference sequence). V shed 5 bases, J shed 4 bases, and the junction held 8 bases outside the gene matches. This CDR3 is CASSPRTGPYEQYF. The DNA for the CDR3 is TGTGCCAGTAGTCCGAGGACAGGTCCTTACGAGCAGTACTTC.

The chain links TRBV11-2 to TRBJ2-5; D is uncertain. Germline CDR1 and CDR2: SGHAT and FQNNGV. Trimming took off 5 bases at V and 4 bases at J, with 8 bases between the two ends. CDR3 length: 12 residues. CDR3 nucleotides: TGTGCCAGCAGCCGTACGCGAGAGACCCAGTACTTC. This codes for CASSRTRETQYF.

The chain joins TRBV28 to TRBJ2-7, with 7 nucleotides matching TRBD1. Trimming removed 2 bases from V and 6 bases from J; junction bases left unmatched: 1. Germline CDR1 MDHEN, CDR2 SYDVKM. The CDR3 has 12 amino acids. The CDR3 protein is CASSLPGGEQYF. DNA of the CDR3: TGTGCCAGCAGTTTACCAGGGGGCGAGCAGTACTTC. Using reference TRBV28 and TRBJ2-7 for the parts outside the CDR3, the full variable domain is DVKVTQSSRYLVKRTGEKVFLECVQDMDHENMFWYRQDPGLGLRLIYFSYDVKMKEKGDIPEGYSVSREKKERFSLILESASTNQTSMYLCASSLPGGEQYFGPGTRLTVT.

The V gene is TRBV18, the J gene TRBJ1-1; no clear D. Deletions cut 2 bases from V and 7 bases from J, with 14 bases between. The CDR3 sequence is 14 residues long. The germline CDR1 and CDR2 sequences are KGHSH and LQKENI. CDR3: CASSPATKEGEAFF. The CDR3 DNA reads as TGTGCCAGCTCACCAGCGACAAAGGAGGGTGAAGCTTTCTTT.

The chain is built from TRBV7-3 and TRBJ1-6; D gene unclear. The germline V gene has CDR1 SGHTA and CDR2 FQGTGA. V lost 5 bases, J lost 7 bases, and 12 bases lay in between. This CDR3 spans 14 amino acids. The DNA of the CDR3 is TGTGCCAGCAGCCAAGGAACAGAAAATTCACCCCTCCACTTT. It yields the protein CASSQGTENSPLHF.

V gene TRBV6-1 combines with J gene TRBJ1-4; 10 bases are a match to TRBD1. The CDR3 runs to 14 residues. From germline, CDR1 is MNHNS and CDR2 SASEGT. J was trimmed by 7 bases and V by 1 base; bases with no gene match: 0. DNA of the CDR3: TGTGCCAGCAGTGAAGGACAGGGGGCTGAAAAACTGTTTTTT. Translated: CASSEGQGAEKLFF.

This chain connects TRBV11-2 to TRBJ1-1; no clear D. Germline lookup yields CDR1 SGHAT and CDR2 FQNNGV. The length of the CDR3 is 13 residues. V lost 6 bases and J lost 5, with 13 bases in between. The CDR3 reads CASRHIGRTEAFF. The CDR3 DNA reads TGTGCCAGCAGGCACATCGGGAGGACTGAAGCTTTCTTT.

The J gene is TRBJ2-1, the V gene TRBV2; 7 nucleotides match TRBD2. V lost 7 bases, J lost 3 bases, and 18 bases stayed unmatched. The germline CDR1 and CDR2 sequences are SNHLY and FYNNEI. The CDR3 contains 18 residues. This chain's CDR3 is CASTPREGNGVYYNEQFF. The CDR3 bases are TGTGCCAGCACCCCCAGGGAGGGGAATGGGGTGTACTACAATGAGCAGTTCTTC.

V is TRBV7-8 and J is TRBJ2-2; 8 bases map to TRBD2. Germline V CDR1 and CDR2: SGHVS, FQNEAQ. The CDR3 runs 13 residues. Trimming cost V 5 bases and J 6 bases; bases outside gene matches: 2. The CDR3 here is CASSAGGAGELFF. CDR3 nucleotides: TGTGCCAGCAGCGCGGGAGGAGCCGGGGAGCTGTTTTTT.

The CDR3 reads CAISEYSSGYEQYF. The CDR3 region has the DNA TGTGCCATCAGTGAATACTCAAGCGGCTACGAGCAGTACTTC. This sequence joins TRBV10-3 and TRBJ2-7, with D maybe TRBD2 (5 bases). Trimming removed 3 bases from V and 3 bases from J, with 12 bases in between. Germline CDR1 reads ENHRY; CDR2 reads SYGVKD. CDR3 length equals 14 residues.

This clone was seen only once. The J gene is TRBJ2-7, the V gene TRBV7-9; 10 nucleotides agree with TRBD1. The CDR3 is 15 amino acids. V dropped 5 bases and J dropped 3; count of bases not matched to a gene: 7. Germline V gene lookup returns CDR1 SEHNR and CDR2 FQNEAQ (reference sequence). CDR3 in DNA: TGTGCCAGCAGCACAGACAGGGGGCGAGTCTACGAGCAGTACTTC. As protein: CASSTDRGRVYEQYF.

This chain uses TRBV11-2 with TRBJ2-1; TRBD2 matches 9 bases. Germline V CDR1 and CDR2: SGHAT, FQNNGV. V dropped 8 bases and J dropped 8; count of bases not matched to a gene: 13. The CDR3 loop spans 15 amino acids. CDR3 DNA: TGTGCCAGCGGCCTCGGGCGGGGGGGCCTGGATGAGCAGTTCTTC. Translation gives CASGLGRGGLDEQFF.

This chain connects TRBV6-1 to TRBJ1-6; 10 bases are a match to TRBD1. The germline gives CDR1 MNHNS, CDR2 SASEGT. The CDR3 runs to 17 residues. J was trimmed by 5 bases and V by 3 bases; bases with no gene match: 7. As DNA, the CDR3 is TGTGCCAGCAGTGATGAGTGGGACAGGGGAGATAATTCACCCCTCCACTTT. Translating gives CASSDEWDRGDNSPLHF.

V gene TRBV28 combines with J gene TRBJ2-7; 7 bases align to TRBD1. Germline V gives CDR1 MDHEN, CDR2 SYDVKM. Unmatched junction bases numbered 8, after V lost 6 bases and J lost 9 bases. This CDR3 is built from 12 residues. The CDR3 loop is CASSPGQTGQYF. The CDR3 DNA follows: TGTGCCAGCAGCCCGGGACAGACGGGGCAGTACTTC.

The CDR3 DNA sequence: TGTGCCAGCAGGCGAACGGGTCGGACAGGGGTTTACAATGAGCAGTTCTTC. Translated: CASRRTGRTGVYNEQFF. V gene TRBV28 combines with J gene TRBJ2-1; the match to TRBD1 covers 9 bases. Trimming at V came to 6 bases and at J to 4 bases, leaving 13 bases not matched to a gene. CDR3 length: 17 residues. Germline CDR1 is MDHEN and CDR2 is SYDVKM.